The present T cell receptor (beta chain) was sequenced within a study of blood T cell repertoires in COVID-19. Study as a whole: Sources were T cells, B-cell-depleted T cells, or PBMCs; the material itself was cDNA or gDNA.

Trimming stripped 7 bases from V and 3 bases from J, with 12 bases between. The CDR3 length is 14 residues. Germline V lookup: CDR1 SNHLY, CDR2 FYNNEI. Per the authors' pipeline: Researchers report that nucleated cell counts were estimated from reference gene primer amplification. Data came from immunoSEQ multiplex PCR; TCRdb stores just in-frame clones and leaves some out. V and J calls and clone size come straight from that table; D and trimming were deduced from the DNA. Counted here are about 130,000 clones, approximately 83% occurring once; the ten biggest clones make up 3% to 3.5%. The sequenced sample was peripheral blood. The clonotype was recovered from a woman over 75 with acute or convalescent COVID-19. The J gene is TRBJ2-2, the V gene TRBV2; no clear D. The CDR3 coding sequence is TGTGCCAGCATAAGGCAGGTTCACACCGGGGAGCTGTTTTTT. Its protein is CASIRQVHTGELFF.